A single sample is the source of the 5 T cell receptor beta chains below, sequenced in a study of blood T cell repertoires in COVID-19. Sequencing was performed with immunoSEQ multiplex PCR; in TCRdb, only in-frame clones are kept and a portion is missing. The sample lists around 110,000 clones; about 90% were seen once. What was sequenced was peripheral blood. The receptor set was obtained from a woman aged 25 to 39 with acute or convalescent COVID-19.

The rearrangement links TRBV11-2 to TRBJ2-6, with D maybe TRBD1 (5 bases). Trimming stripped 6 bases from V and 4 bases from J, with 19 bases between. This CDR3 has 17 amino acids. Looked up from germline, CDR1 is SGHAT and CDR2 is FQNNGV. CDR3: CASSIARVWTGANVLTF. DNA of the CDR3: TGTGCCAGCAGTATAGCCAGGGTTTGGACGGGGGCCAACGTCCTGACTTTC.

J is TRBJ2-2 and V is TRBV12-3 or TRBV12-4; no firm D call. V lost 9 bases and J 6 bases, leaving 11 bases between the germline ends. The CDR3 contains 12 residues. The CDR3 reads CASGVQAGELFF. For the CDR3, the DNA is TGTGCCAGTGGTGTCCAGGCCGGGGAGCTGTTTTTT.

The V call is TRBV9, the J call TRBJ2-7; 8 bases line up with TRBD2. Losses at the gene ends were 4 bases for V and 2 bases for J; bases not matched to a gene: 8. The germline CDR1 and CDR2 sequences are SGDLS and YYNGEE. This CDR3 is built from 15 residues. CDR3 protein: CASSLGLGTTYEQYF. The DNA of the CDR3 is TGTGCCAGCAGCTTGGGACTAGGGACGACCTACGAGCAGTACTTC.

V is TRBV6-6 and J is TRBJ2-7; D remains unclear. Deletions cut 2 bases from V and 2 bases from J, with 7 bases between. This CDR3 has 13 amino acids. CDR1 MNHNY and CDR2 SVGAGI come from the germline V gene (reference sequence). DNA of the CDR3: TGTGCCAGCAGTTACCAGGTTACCTACGAGCAGTACTTC. This encodes CASSYQVTYEQYF.

This chain links TRBV7-9 with TRBJ2-7; D remains unclear. Germline CDR1 SEHNR, CDR2 FQNEAQ (reference sequence). The V end was cut by 5 bases, the J end by 0 bases, with 17 bases between. The CDR3 is made up of 16 amino acids. Written as DNA, the CDR3 is TGTGCCAGCAGCCTAGGCTTGGGCGAGAGCTCCTACGAGCAGTACTTC. It yields the protein CASSLGLGESSYEQYF. The full variable domain, in which reference TRBV7-9 and TRBJ2-7 provide the parts outside the CDR3, is DTGVSQNPRHKITKRGQNVTFRCDPISEHNRLYWYRQTLGQGPEFLTYFQNEAQLEKSRLLSDRFSAERPKGSFSTLEIQRTEQGDSAMYLCASSLGLGESSYEQYFGPGTRLTVT.